Below, 9 T cell receptor beta chains from the same sample are listed, as sequenced in a study of CD8 T cells in Susac syndrome. Random hexamers were used to reverse transcribe 0.5 to 1 ug of RNA. TCRdb reprocessed the immunoSEQ multiplex PCR reads with MiXCR, giving one entry per CDR3 protein. This table holds some 240,000 distinct CDR3 sequences, 90% to 96% found once. Sequenced: CD4+ T cells from PBMCs. The receptors were sampled from a human donor with Susac syndrome.

The rearrangement joins TRBV5-1 to TRBJ2-7, with 8 bases identical to TRBD2. With V trimmed by 2 bases and J by 7 bases, 8 bases remained unmatched. CDR3 length: 14 residues. Germline V lookup: CDR1 SGHRS, CDR2 YFSETQ. The CDR3 is CASSLTAGAVEQYF. The CDR3 DNA reads TGCGCCAGCAGCTTAACAGCGGGAGCGGTGGAGCAGTACTTC. Variable domain in full (rest from reference TRBV5-1 and TRBJ2-7): KAGVTQTPRYLIKTRGQQVTLSCSPISGHRSVSWYQQTPGQGLQFLFEYFSETQRNKGNFPGRFSGRQFSNSRSEMNVSTLELGDSALYLCASSLTAGAVEQYFGPGTRLTVT.

The chain couples TRBV2 to TRBJ2-1; D perhaps matches TRBD1 (6 bases). The CDR3 has 15 amino acids. The V and J ends lost 1 base and 2 bases respectively, with 9 bases between them. Germline V lookup: CDR1 SNHLY, CDR2 FYNNEI. CDR3 loop: CASSEDRAPYNEQFF. In DNA form, the CDR3 reads TGTGCCAGCAGTGAAGACAGGGCGCCCTACAATGAGCAGTTCTTC.

The chain combines TRBV5-5 with TRBJ2-1; D remains unclear. Germline V gene data show CDR1 as SGHKS and CDR2 as YYEKEE (reference sequence). The CDR3 totals 17 residues. Trimming removed 2 bases from V and 3 bases from J, with 18 bases in between. CDR3 sequence (DNA): TGTGCCAGCAGCTTTAGTCTAACCGGGCTCCACTACAATGAGCAGTTCTTC. Encoded protein: CASSFSLTGLHYNEQFF. The full variable domain, its missing parts supplied by reference TRBV5-5 and TRBJ2-1, is DAGVTQSPTHLIKTRGQQVTLRCSPISGHKSVSWYQQVLGQGPQFIFQYYEKEERGRGNFPDRFSARQFPNYSSELNVNALLLGDSALYLCASSFSLTGLHYNEQFFGPGTRLTVL.

V usage is TRBV5-1 and J usage is TRBJ2-3; TRBD2 might be the D (6 bases). This CDR3 region has 17 residues. V gave up 0 bases and J gave up 0 bases, with 14 bases separating them. The germline CDR1 and CDR2 sequences are SGHRS and YFSETQ. The CDR3 protein is CASSLAAGPPSTDTQYF. In nucleotides, the CDR3 is TGCGCCAGCAGCTTGGCGGCGGGGCCCCCTAGCACAGATACGCAGTATTTT.

This chain uses TRBV3-1 with TRBJ2-7, with a weak D call TRBD2 (5 bases). The V and J ends lost 6 bases and 2 bases respectively, with 23 bases between them. Germline CDR1 is LGHDT and CDR2 is YNNKEL (reference sequence). The CDR3 covers 17 residues. The CDR3 coding sequence is TGTGCCAGCAGTCATGCCCCCTCCGGGGATGGGACCTACGAGCAGTACTTC. Residues: CASSHAPSGDGTYEQYF.

The V call is TRBV25-1, the J call TRBJ2-1; D unclear. The J call may be wrong; the DNA end is better matched by TRBJ2-7. Germline V gene lookup returns CDR1 MGHDK and CDR2 SYGVNS. The CDR3 spans 13 residues. The CDR3 nucleotides are TGTGCCACGTGCGTGGGCCTGTGGAGCGAGCAGTACTTC. Translated, it gives CATCVGLWSEQYF.

The chain employs TRBV11-2 and TRBJ2-5; TRBD1 aligns across 7 bases. Trimming at V came to 2 bases and at J to 2 bases, leaving 8 bases not matched to a gene. The CDR3 has 16 residues. From germline, CDR1 is SGHAT and CDR2 FQNNGV. The CDR3 bases are TGTGCCAGCAGCTTACTTCCCCGGGACAGTCAAGAGACCCAGTACTTC. It specifies CASSLLPRDSQETQYF.

The V gene is TRBV12-3 or TRBV12-4, the J gene TRBJ2-2; the D gene could be TRBD1 or TRBD2 (5 bases each). The CDR3 consists of 15 residues. Trimming took 4 bases from V and 8 from J, leaving 17 bases between them. This chain's CDR3 is CASSSSSGPLGELFF. In DNA, the CDR3 is TGTGCCAGCAGTTCCTCCTCGGGGCCATTGGGGGAGCTGTTTTTT.

This sequence joins TRBV11-2 and TRBJ2-5; 8 positions agree with TRBD1. There are 13 residues in the CDR3. CDR1 is SGHAT and CDR2 is FQNNGV in the germline V gene. Trimming removed 3 bases from V and 3 bases from J; junction bases left unmatched: 0. CDR3 protein: CASSLGQEETQYF. CDR3 DNA: TGTGCCAGCAGCTTGGGACAGGAAGAGACCCAGTACTTC.